This T cell receptor (beta chain) was profiled in a study of blood T cell repertoires in COVID-19. CDR3 length: 10 amino acids. Germline V CDR1 and CDR2: DFQATT, SNEGSKA (reference sequence). V dropped 4 bases and J dropped 7 bases, with 5 bases sitting between them. Authors' processing steps: It was from reference gene primer amplification that nucleated cell counts were estimated. Method: immunoSEQ multiplex PCR; TCRdb's copy keeps in-frame clones and lacks some. The DNA was the basis for D and trimming; V, J and clone size are from that table. The table includes 250,000 to 400,000 clones, 89% detected once. This clone was recorded once.

Sequenced sample: PBMCs or T cells enriched from blood (not recorded which). The sequence derives from a man in his 60s who had recovered from COVID-19. This chain connects TRBV20-1 to TRBJ2-4; the D gene is possibly TRBD1 (5 bases). The CDR3 protein is CSATGNIQYF. DNA for the CDR3: TGCAGTGCTACAGGGAACATTCAGTACTTC.